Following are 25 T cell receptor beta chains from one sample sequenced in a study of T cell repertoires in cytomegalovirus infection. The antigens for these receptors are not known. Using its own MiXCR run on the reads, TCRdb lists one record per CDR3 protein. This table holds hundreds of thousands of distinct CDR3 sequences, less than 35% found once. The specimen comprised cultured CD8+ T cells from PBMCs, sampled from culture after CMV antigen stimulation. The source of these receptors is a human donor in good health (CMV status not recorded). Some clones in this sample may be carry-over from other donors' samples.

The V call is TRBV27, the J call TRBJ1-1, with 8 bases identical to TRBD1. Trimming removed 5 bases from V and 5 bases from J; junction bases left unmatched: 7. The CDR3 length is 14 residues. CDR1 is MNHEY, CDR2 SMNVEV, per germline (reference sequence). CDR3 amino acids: CASSTYRGETEAFF. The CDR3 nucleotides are TGTGCCAGCAGTACCTACAGGGGGGAAACTGAAGCTTTCTTT.

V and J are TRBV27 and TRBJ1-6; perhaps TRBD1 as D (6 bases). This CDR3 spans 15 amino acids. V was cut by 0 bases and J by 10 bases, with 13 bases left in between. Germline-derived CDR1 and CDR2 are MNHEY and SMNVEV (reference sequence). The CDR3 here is CASSLSKGVRSPLHF. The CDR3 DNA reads TGTGCCAGCAGTTTATCTAAGGGGGTGAGGTCACCCCTCCACTTT.

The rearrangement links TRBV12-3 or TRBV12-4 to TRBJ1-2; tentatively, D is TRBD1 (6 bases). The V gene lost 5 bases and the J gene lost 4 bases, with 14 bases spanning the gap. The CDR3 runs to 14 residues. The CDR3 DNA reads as TGTGCCAGCAGTCAACCGGGACAAGTCTATGGCTACACCTTC. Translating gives CASSQPGQVYGYTF.

The CDR3 protein is CASSSPLGGVNANTGELFF. The DNA of the CDR3 is TGTGCCAGCAGCTCACCGTTAGGGGGAGTGAACGCGAACACCGGGGAGCTGTTTTTT. The chain carries TRBV7-6 and TRBJ2-2, with D possibly being TRBD1 (6 bases). The germline CDR1 and CDR2 sequences are SGHVS and FNYEAQ. The CDR3 consists of 19 residues. V was shortened by 4 bases and J by 0 bases, with 21 bases between the two germline ends.

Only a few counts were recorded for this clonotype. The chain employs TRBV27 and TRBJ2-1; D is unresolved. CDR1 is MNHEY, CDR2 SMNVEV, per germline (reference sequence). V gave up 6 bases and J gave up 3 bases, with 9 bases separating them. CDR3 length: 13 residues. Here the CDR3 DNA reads TGTGCCAGCAGGAACTTACTCTACAATGAGCAGTTCTTC. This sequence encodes CASRNLLYNEQFF.

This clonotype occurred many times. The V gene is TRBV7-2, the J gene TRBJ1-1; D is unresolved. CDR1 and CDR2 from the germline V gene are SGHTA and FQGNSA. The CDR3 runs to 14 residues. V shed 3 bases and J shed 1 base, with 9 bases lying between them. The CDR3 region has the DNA TGTGCCAGCAGCTTGGAAGAGGCGAACACTGAAGCTTTCTTT. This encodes CASSLEEANTEAFF.

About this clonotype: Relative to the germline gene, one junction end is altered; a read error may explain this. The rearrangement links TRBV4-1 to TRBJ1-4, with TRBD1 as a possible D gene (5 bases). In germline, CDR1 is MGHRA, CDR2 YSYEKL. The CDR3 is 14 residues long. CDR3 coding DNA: TGCGCCAACAGCCAGTTGGGGGACGGGGAAAAACTGTTTTTT. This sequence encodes CANSQLGDGEKLFF.

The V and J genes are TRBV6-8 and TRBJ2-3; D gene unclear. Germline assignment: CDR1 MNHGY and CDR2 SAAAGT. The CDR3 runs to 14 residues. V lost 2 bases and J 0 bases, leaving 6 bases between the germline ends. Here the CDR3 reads CASSYESSTDTQYF. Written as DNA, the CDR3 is TGTGCCAGCAGTTACGAGTCGAGCACAGATACGCAGTATTTT.

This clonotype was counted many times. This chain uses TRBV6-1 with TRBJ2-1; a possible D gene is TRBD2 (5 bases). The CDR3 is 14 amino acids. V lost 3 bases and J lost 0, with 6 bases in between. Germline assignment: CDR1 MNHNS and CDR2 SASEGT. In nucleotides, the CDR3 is TGTGCCAGCAGTGAGGGGAGCTCCTACAATGAGCAGTTCTTC. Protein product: CASSEGSSYNEQFF.

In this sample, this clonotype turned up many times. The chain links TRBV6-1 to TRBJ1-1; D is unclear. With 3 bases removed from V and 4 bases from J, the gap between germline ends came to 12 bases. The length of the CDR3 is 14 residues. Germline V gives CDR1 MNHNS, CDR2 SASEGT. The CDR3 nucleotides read TGTGCCAGCAGTGAGCCCTTCCCACGCACTGAAGCTTTCTTT. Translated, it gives CASSEPFPRTEAFF.

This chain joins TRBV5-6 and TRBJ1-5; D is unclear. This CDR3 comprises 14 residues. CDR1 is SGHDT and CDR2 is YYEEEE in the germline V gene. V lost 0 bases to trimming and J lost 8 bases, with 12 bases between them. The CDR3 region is CASSLGGGLKPQHF. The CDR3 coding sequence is TGTGCCAGCAGCTTGGGAGGAGGGTTGAAGCCCCAGCATTTT.

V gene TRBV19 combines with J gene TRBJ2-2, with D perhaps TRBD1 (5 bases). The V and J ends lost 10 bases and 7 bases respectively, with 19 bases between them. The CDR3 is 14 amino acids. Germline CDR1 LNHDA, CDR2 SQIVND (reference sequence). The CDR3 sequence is CAISQDPSGGELFF. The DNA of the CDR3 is TGTGCCATTTCACAGGATCCTTCCGGCGGGGAGCTGTTTTTT.

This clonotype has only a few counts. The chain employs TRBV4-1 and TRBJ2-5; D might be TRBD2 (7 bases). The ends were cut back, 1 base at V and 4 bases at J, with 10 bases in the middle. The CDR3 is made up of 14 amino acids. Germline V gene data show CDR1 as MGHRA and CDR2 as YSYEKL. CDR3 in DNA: TGCGCCAGCAGCCAAGTTGGGGGGGCAGAGACCCAGTACTTC. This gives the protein CASSQVGGAETQYF.

The CDR3 reads CASSFARGRSSNQPQHF. The CDR3 coding sequence is TGTGCCAGCAGTTTTGCCAGGGGGCGGAGTAGCAATCAGCCCCAGCATTTT. The chain couples TRBV12-3 or TRBV12-4 to TRBJ1-5; 8 nucleotides line up with TRBD1. The junction had 7 bases not matched to a gene; V was cut back by 3 bases and J by 0 bases. The CDR3 covers 17 residues.

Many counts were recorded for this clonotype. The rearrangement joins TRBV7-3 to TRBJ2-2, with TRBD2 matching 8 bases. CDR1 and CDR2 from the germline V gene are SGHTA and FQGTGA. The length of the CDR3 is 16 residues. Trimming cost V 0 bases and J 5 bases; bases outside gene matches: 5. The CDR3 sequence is CASSLTPGGGTGELFF. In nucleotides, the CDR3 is TGTGCCAGCAGCTTAACCCCCGGGGGGGGGACCGGGGAGCTGTTTTTT. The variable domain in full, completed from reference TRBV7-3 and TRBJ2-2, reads GAGVSQTPSNKVTEKGKYVELRCDPISGHTALYWYRQSLGQGPEFLIYFQGTGAADDSGLPNDRFFAVRPEGSVSTLKIQRTERGDSAVYLCASSLTPGGGTGELFFGEGSRLTVL.

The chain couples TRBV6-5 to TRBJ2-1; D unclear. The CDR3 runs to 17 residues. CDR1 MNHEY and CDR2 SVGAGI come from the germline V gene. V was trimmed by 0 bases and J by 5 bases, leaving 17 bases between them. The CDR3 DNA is TGTGCCAGCAGTTACTCTCACTGGGCAGAAATGAACAATGAGCAGTTCTTC. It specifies CASSYSHWAEMNNEQFF.

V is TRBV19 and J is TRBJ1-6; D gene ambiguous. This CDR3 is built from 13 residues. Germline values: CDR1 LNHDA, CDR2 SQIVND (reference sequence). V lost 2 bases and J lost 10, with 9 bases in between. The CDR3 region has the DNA TGTGCCAGTAGTATAAAGGAGTACTCACCCCTCCACTTT. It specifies CASSIKEYSPLHF.

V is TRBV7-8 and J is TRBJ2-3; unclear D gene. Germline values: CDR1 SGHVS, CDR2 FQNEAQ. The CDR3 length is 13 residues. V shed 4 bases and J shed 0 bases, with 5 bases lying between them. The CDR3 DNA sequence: TGTGCCAGCAGCTCCCATAGCACAGATACGCAGTATTTT. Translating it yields CASSSHSTDTQYF.

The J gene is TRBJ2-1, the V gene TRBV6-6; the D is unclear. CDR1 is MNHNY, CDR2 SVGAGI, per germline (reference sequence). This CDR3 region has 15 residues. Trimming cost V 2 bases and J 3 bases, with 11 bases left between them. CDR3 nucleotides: TGTGCCAGCAGTTACGGCGGCAGCCTCTACAATGAGCAGTTCTTC. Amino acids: CASSYGGSLYNEQFF.

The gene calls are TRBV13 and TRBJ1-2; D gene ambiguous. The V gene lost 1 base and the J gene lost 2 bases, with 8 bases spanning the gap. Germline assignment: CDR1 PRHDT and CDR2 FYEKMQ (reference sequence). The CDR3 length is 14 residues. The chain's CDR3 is CASSLVAENYGYTF. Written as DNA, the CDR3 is TGTGCCAGCAGCTTAGTGGCGGAAAACTATGGCTACACCTTC.

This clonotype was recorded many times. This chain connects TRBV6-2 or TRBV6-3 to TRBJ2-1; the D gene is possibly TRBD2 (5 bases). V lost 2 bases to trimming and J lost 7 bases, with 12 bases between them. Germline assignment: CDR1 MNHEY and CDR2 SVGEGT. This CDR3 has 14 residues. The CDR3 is CASSYNGESNEQFF. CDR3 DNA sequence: TGTGCCAGCAGTTACAACGGGGAAAGTAATGAGCAGTTCTTC.

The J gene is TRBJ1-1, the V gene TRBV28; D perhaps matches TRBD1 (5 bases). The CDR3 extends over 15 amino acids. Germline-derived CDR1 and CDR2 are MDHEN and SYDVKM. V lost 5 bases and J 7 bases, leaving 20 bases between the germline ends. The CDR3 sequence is CASSLGRGVGNEAFF. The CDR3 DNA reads TGTGCCAGCAGTCTGGGTCGGGGGGTAGGAAATGAAGCTTTCTTT.

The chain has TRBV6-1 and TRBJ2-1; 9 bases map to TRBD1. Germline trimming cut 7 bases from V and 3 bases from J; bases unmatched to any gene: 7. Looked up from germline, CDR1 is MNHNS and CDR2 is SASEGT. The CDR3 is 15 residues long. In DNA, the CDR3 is TGTGCCAGCACGATTCGACAGGGGGTCTACAATGAGCAGTTCTTC. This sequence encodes CASTIRQGVYNEQFF.

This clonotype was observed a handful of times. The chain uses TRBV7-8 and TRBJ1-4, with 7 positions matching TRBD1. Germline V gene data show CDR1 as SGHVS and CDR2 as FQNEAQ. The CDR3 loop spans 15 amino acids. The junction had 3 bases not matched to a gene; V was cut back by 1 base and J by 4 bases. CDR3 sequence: CASSLVRGNNEKLFF. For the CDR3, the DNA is TGTGCCAGCAGCTTAGTCAGGGGGAATAATGAAAAACTGTTTTTT. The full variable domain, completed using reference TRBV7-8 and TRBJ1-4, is GAGVSQSPRYKVAKRGQDVALRCDPISGHVSLFWYQQALGQGPEFLTYFQNEAQLDKSGLPSDRFFAERPEGSVSTLKIQRTQQEDSAVYLCASSLVRGNNEKLFFGSGTQLSVL.

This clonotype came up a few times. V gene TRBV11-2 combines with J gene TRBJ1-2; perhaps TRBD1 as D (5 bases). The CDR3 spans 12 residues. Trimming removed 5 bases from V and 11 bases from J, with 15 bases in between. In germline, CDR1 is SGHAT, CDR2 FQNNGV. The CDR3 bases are TGTGCCAGCAGCCAGGGACGGACACAATACACCTTC. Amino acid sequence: CASSQGRTQYTF.